The 10 T cell receptor beta chains listed next were all sequenced from one sample in a study of cytomegalovirus exposure and HLA in healthy donors. A multiplex PCR was run with 60 Vbeta primers and 13 Jbeta primers. This table comes from immunoSEQ multiplex PCR, and its TCRdb copy is limited to in-frame clones, with some not included. The sample lists fewer than 150,000 clones; roughly 70% were seen once. The sample was PBMCs. These receptors were taken from a man aged 40-50 years in good health and CMV-seronegative.

The chain joins TRBV6-6 to TRBJ2-5; TRBD1 is a possible D gene (5 bases). Trimming stripped 0 bases from V and 4 bases from J, with 12 bases between. This CDR3 contains 15 residues. CDR1 and CDR2 (germline): MNHNY, SVGAGI (reference sequence). CDR3 DNA: TGTGCCAGCAGTTACTCGGCAGGGCCCCGAGAGACCCAGTACTTC. Translation gives CASSYSAGPRETQYF.

The CDR3 is CSVVGQGAGELFF. In DNA, the CDR3 is TGCAGCGTTGTAGGACAGGGCGCCGGGGAGCTGTTTTTT. The V call is TRBV29-1, the J call TRBJ2-2; TRBD1 matches 8 bases. Germline CDR1 and CDR2: SQVTM and ANQGSEA. V was clipped by 4 bases and J by 6 bases; unmatched bases: 4. The CDR3 has 13 amino acids.

This chain joins TRBV19 and TRBJ2-1, with TRBD2 matching over 11 bases. Germline V gives CDR1 LNHDA, CDR2 SQIVND (reference sequence). The CDR3 length is 13 residues. Germline trimming cut 6 bases from V and 10 bases from J; bases unmatched to any gene: 5. The CDR3 nucleotides read TGTGCCAGTAGCACGACTAGCGGGGCCGAGCAGTTCTTC. Encoded protein: CASSTTSGAEQFF.

This clone was counted a few times. The chain links TRBV9 to TRBJ2-5; TRBD2 is a possible D gene (5 bases). The J call could be wrong; TRBJ2-7 is a better fit for the DNA end. Germline V gene lookup returns CDR1 SGDLS and CDR2 YYNGEE. There are 16 residues in the CDR3. CDR3 sequence reads: CASSVSYAGHTYEQYF. CDR3 sequence (DNA): TGTGCCAGCAGCGTAAGTTACGCGGGCCATACCTACGAGCAGTACTTC.

The rearrangement uses TRBV19 and TRBJ2-2, with TRBD2 as a possible D gene (6 bases). V shed 2 bases and J shed 6 bases, with 13 bases lying between them. The CDR3 totals 15 residues. Germline-derived CDR1 and CDR2 are LNHDA and SQIVND (reference sequence). The CDR3 sequence is CASSIMRLGSGELFF. The CDR3 DNA follows: TGTGCCAGTAGTATAATGCGACTAGGGTCCGGGGAGCTGTTTTTT.

The chain combines TRBV9 with TRBJ2-5; perhaps TRBD1 as D (5 bases). The germline CDR1 and CDR2 sequences are SGDLS and YYNGEE. V lost 3 bases to trimming and J lost 2 bases, with 20 bases between them. The CDR3 consists of 17 residues. Written as DNA, the CDR3 is TGTGCCAGCAGCGCAGGACCCCCCAGGGCCCCACAAGAGACCCAGTACTTC. It yields the protein CASSAGPPRAPQETQYF. Filled out from reference TRBV9 and TRBJ2-5, the complete variable domain reads DSGVTQTPKHLITATGQRVTLRCSPRSGDLSVYWYQQSLDQGLQFLIQYYNGEERAKGNILERFSAQQFPDLHSELNLSSLELGDSALYFCASSAGPPRAPQETQYFGPGTRLLVL.

V is TRBV28 and J is TRBJ2-1, with D perhaps TRBD2 (5 bases). V was trimmed by 3 bases and J by 2 bases, leaving 14 bases between them. The CDR3 consists of 16 residues. Germline V lookup: CDR1 MDHEN, CDR2 SYDVKM. CDR3 in amino acids: CASSFFSGSTYNEQFF. The CDR3 DNA follows: TGTGCCAGCAGTTTTTTCTCGGGGAGCACCTACAATGAGCAGTTCTTC. Full variable domain (outside the CDR3, taken from reference TRBV28 and TRBJ2-1): DVKVTQSSRYLVKRTGEKVFLECVQDMDHENMFWYRQDPGLGLRLIYFSYDVKMKEKGDIPEGYSVSREKKERFSLILESASTNQTSMYLCASSFFSGSTYNEQFFGPGTRLTVL.

This clone was counted between two and nine times. The chain is built from TRBV9 and TRBJ2-7, with 8 positions matching TRBD2. CDR1 is SGDLS and CDR2 is YYNGEE in the germline V gene. The CDR3 has 15 amino acids. V dropped 0 bases and J dropped 2; count of bases not matched to a gene: 4. CDR3 bases: TGTGCCAGCAGCGTAGCGGCTAGCGGGCCCTACGAGCAGTACTTC. The encoded protein is CASSVAASGPYEQYF.

The CDR3, as DNA: TGTGCCAGCAGCCACGGATTGAGGTACCAAGAGACCCAGTACTTC. Translated, it gives CASSHGLRYQETQYF. The chain employs TRBV14 and TRBJ2-5; D remains ambiguous. CDR1 and CDR2 (germline): SGHDN, FVKESK. This CDR3 has 15 residues. V shed 3 bases and J shed 0 bases, with 11 bases lying between them.

This clone was counted between two and nine times. J is TRBJ2-7 and V is TRBV28; TRBD1 is a possible D gene (6 bases). CDR3 length: 16 residues. Germline CDR1 and CDR2: MDHEN and SYDVKM. V dropped 1 base and J dropped 2 bases, with 15 bases sitting between them. CDR3 protein: CASSLYETGIPYEQYF. The CDR3 coding sequence is TGTGCCAGCAGTTTATATGAAACAGGGATCCCCTACGAGCAGTACTTC. Drawing the rest from reference TRBV28 and TRBJ2-7, the complete variable domain is DVKVTQSSRYLVKRTGEKVFLECVQDMDHENMFWYRQDPGLGLRLIYFSYDVKMKEKGDIPEGYSVSREKKERFSLILESASTNQTSMYLCASSLYETGIPYEQYFGPGTRLTVT.